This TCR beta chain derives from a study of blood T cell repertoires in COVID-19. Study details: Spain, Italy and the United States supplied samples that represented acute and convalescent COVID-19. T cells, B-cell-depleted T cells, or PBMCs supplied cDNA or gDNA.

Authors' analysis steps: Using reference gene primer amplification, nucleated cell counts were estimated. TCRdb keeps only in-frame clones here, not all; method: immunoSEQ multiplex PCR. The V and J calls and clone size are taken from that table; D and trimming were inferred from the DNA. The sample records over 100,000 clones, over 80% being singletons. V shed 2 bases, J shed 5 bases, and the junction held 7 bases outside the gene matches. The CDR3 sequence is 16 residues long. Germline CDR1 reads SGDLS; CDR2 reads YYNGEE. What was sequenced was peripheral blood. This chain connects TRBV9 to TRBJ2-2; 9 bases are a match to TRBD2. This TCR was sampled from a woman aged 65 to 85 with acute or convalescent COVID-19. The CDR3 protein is CASSVGGGAWTGELFF. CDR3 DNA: TGTGCCAGCAGCGTCGGCGGGGGGGCCTGGACCGGGGAGCTGTTTTTT.